A single sample is the source of the 25 T cell receptor beta chains below, sequenced in a study of cytomegalovirus exposure and HLA in healthy donors. The PCR employed 60 Vbeta primers together with 13 Jbeta primers. Using immunoSEQ multiplex PCR, the repertoire was profiled, and TCRdb retains in-frame clones only, with some absent. The sample lists tens of thousands of clones, roughly 70% occurring once. Sample: PBMCs. The receptors here all came from a woman in her forties or fifties in good health and CMV-seropositive.

This clone was observed a handful of times. The chain joins TRBV28 to TRBJ2-7; 12 bases map to TRBD2. This CDR3 spans 15 amino acids. The J segment lost 5 bases and the V segment lost 6 bases, leaving 8 bases of the junction unmatched. Germline V gene sequence: CDR1 MDHEN, CDR2 SYDVKM. CDR3 DNA sequence: TGTGCCAGCAGGCCGACTAGCGGGAGTACCAACGAGCAGTACTTC. This codes for CASRPTSGSTNEQYF.

The rearrangement uses TRBV15 and TRBJ2-7; the D gene is possibly TRBD2 (6 bases). The CDR3 is 14 residues long. CDR1 is LNHNV and CDR2 is YYDKDF in the germline V gene (reference sequence). V lost 0 bases, J lost 2 bases, and 8 bases lay in between. The CDR3 bases are TGTGCCACCAGCAGAGAGACGGGGGCCTACGAGCAGTACTTC. It translates to CATSRETGAYEQYF. Full variable domain (remainder filled in from reference TRBV15 and TRBJ2-7): DAMVIQNPRYQVTQFGKPVTLSCSQTLNHNVMYWYQQKSSQAPKLLFHYYDKDFNNEADTPDNFQSRRPNTSFCFLDIRSPGLGDTAMYLCATSRETGAYEQYFGPGTRLTVT.

V usage is TRBV2 and J usage is TRBJ1-4; TRBD1 matches 8 bases. CDR3 length: 17 residues. With 10 bases clipped from V and 3 bases from J, the junction kept 16 bases outside the gene matches. CDR1 is SNHLY, CDR2 FYNNEI, per germline. CDR3 sequence (DNA): TGTGCCATCTCGACCCGGGCAGGGGGCGCCCCTAATGAAAAACTGTTTTTT. Its translation: CAISTRAGGAPNEKLFF.

The chain has TRBV28 and TRBJ2-1, with 10 bases aligning to TRBD2. The CDR3 has 17 amino acids. With 6 bases clipped from V and 0 bases from J, the junction kept 8 bases outside the gene matches. Germline V lookup: CDR1 MDHEN, CDR2 SYDVKM. As DNA, the CDR3 is TGTGCCAGCAGCCGCGGACTAGCGGTTAGCTCCTACAATGAGCAGTTCTTC. It encodes CASSRGLAVSSYNEQFF.

The chain combines TRBV28 with TRBJ1-5, with D possibly matching TRBD1 (5 bases). CDR1 MDHEN and CDR2 SYDVKM come from the germline V gene. V lost 8 bases and J 7 bases, leaving 15 bases between the germline ends. The CDR3 runs to 13 residues. In DNA form, the CDR3 reads TGTGCCAGCCATACAGGCCTAGGGCAGCCCCAGCATTTT. Amino acids: CASHTGLGQPQHF.

The gene calls are TRBV12-2 and TRBJ2-7; the D call TRBD1 from the table was never checked on the DNA. TRBV12-2 is a pseudogene locus. The CDR3 length is 16 residues. CDR3 residues: CASRFFRDRGPYEQYF. As DNA, the CDR3 is TGTGCAAGTCGCTTTTTCCGGGACAGGGGTCCCTACGAGCAGTACTTC.

This clone was seen a handful of times. This sequence joins TRBV5-1 and TRBJ2-1, with a weak D call TRBD2 (5 bases). Between the trimmed V and J ends, which lost 2 bases and 0 bases, there was a span of 12 bases. Germline CDR1 is SGHRS and CDR2 is YFSETQ. The CDR3 spans 16 residues. The CDR3 here is CASSFQATSSYNEQFF. In nucleotides, the CDR3 is TGCGCCAGCAGCTTTCAGGCAACTAGCTCCTACAATGAGCAGTTCTTC.

The chain couples TRBV7-2 to TRBJ2-5; the match to TRBD2 covers 13 bases. The J call may be faulty, since TRBJ2-7 better matches the DNA end. The CDR3 runs to 15 residues. Germline lookup yields CDR1 SGHTA and CDR2 FQGNSA. Written as DNA, the CDR3 is TGTGCCAGCAGCCTTAGGACTAGCGGGAGAAACGAGCAGTACTTC. Its translation: CASSLRTSGRNEQYF.

This clone was picked up a small number of times. The V and J genes are TRBV25-1 and TRBJ2-2; D remains unclear. This CDR3 has 13 amino acids. V lost 1 base to trimming and J lost 4 bases, with 4 bases between them. From germline, CDR1 is MGHDK and CDR2 SYGVNS. The CDR3 DNA is TGTGCCAGCAGTGAATTCGGCACCGGGGAGCTGTTTTTT. Translating gives CASSEFGTGELFF.

The chain recombines TRBV30 with TRBJ2-7, with 10 bases that match TRBD1. CDR1 and CDR2 (germline): GTSNPN, SVGIG (reference sequence). V trimming: 1 base; J trimming: 3 bases; junction bases outside the gene matches: 3. The CDR3 spans 14 residues. CDR3 sequence (DNA): TGTGCCTGGAGTGCGGACAGGGGGGACTACGAGCAGTACTTC. It specifies CAWSADRGDYEQYF.

This clone appeared a few times. J is TRBJ2-7 and V is TRBV11-2, with TRBD2 matching 14 bases. The length of the CDR3 is 17 residues. The germline V gene has CDR1 SGHAT and CDR2 FQNNGV. Losses at the gene ends were 1 base for V and 6 bases for J; bases not matched to a gene: 8. CDR3 amino acids: CASSLVGLAGVFTEQYF. CDR3 sequence (DNA): TGTGCCAGCAGCTTAGTGGGACTAGCGGGAGTGTTCACCGAGCAGTACTTC.

This chain joins TRBV6-6 and TRBJ1-5, with 7 positions matching TRBD1. The V and J ends lost 4 bases and 8 bases, in that order; junction bases with no gene match: 5. The CDR3 length is 13 residues. CDR1 and CDR2 from the germline V gene are MNHNY and SVGAGI (reference sequence). The CDR3 sequence is CASSLGGWKPQHF. DNA of the CDR3: TGTGCCAGCAGTTTAGGGGGCTGGAAGCCCCAGCATTTT.

The chain has TRBV4-3 and TRBJ2-7; tentatively, D is TRBD1 (6 bases). CDR3 length: 13 residues. Germline V CDR1 and CDR2: LGHNA, YSLEER. Trimming took off 1 base at V and 6 bases at J, with 10 bases between the two ends. DNA of the CDR3: TGCGCCAGCAGCCAAGGTCTCAGGGGCGAGCAGTACTTC. As protein: CASSQGLRGEQYF.

This chain connects TRBV9 to TRBJ1-1; D is perhaps TRBD1 (5 bases). The germline V gene encodes CDR1 SGDLS and CDR2 YYNGEE. The V end was cut by 2 bases, the J end by 1 base, with 9 bases between. The CDR3 spans 14 residues. This chain's CDR3 is CASSVLDRNTEAFF. In DNA form, the CDR3 reads TGTGCCAGCAGCGTTCTTGACAGGAACACTGAAGCTTTCTTT.

The genes are TRBV6-6 and TRBJ1-2; a possible D gene is TRBD1 (5 bases). Looked up from germline, CDR1 is MNHNY and CDR2 is SVGAGI (reference sequence). This CDR3 contains 14 residues. V lost 7 bases and J lost 0, with 12 bases in between. The CDR3 spells CASTEGLTNYGYTF. CDR3 DNA sequence: TGTGCCAGCACTGAGGGACTGACTAACTATGGCTACACCTTC.

In its sample, this clone was seen a few times. This chain joins TRBV10-3 and TRBJ2-2; the match to TRBD1 covers 8 bases. The CDR3 length is 16 residues. The germline CDR1 and CDR2 sequences are ENHRY and SYGVKD. V lost 4 bases, J lost 5 bases, and 9 bases stayed unmatched. The CDR3 here is CAISGGGGQGTGELFF. The CDR3 region has the DNA TGTGCCATCAGTGGGGGTGGAGGACAGGGAACCGGGGAGCTGTTTTTT.

The rearrangement links TRBV6-5 to TRBJ2-3; 8 positions agree with TRBD2. The CDR3 covers 13 residues. The V gene's germline CDR1 is MNHEY and CDR2 SVGAGI. V gave up 5 bases and J gave up 5 bases; unmatched junction bases: 3. For the CDR3, the DNA is TGTGCCAGCAGTAGCGGGAGAAGAGATACGCAGTATTTT. Its translation: CASSSGRRDTQYF.

The chain combines TRBV25-1 with TRBJ2-1, with D possibly matching TRBD2 (7 bases). Germline CDR1 reads MGHDK; CDR2 reads SYGVNS. The CDR3 loop spans 17 amino acids. V was cut by 4 bases and J by 4 bases, with 20 bases left in between. CDR3: CASSGGAGANLYNEQFF. The CDR3, as DNA: TGTGCCAGCAGTGGAGGGGCGGGGGCAAACCTTTACAATGAGCAGTTCTTC.

The chain carries TRBV7-9 and TRBJ2-7; D possibly corresponds to TRBD2 (5 bases). The CDR3 runs to 15 residues. V lost 6 bases and J lost 2, with 17 bases in between. The V gene's germline CDR1 is SEHNR and CDR2 FQNEAQ (reference sequence). CDR3: CASSFLEGSTYEQYF. In DNA, the CDR3 is TGTGCCAGCAGTTTTCTAGAAGGGAGCACCTACGAGCAGTACTTC.

The chain uses TRBV7-8 and TRBJ2-1, with 12 nucleotides matching TRBD2. This CDR3 comprises 16 residues. Germline V CDR1 and CDR2: SGHVS, FQNEAQ. The trim removed 5 bases at V and 5 bases at J, leaving 7 bases unmatched. CDR3 protein: CASSHFGLAGNNEQFF. CDR3 sequence (DNA): TGTGCCAGCAGCCATTTCGGACTAGCGGGGAACAATGAGCAGTTCTTC. Combining the CDR3 with reference TRBV7-8 and TRBJ2-1 gives the whole variable domain GAGVSQSPRYKVAKRGQDVALRCDPISGHVSLFWYQQALGQGPEFLTYFQNEAQLDKSGLPSDRFFAERPEGSVSTLKIQRTQQEDSAVYLCASSHFGLAGNNEQFFGPGTRLTVL.

In its sample, this clone was seen once. V gene TRBV4-3 combines with J gene TRBJ1-1; D call uncertain. V shed 1 base and J shed 1 base, with 10 bases lying between them. The germline V gene encodes CDR1 LGHNA and CDR2 YSLEER. There are 15 residues in the CDR3. DNA for the CDR3: TGCGCCAGCAGCCAAGTCACACAACAGAACACTGAAGCTTTCTTT. It is translated as CASSQVTQQNTEAFF.

The chain uses TRBV5-3 and TRBJ1-5; TRBD1 might be the D (6 bases). TRBV5-3 is reported as an ORF; its role is uncertain. The CDR3 length is 17 residues. V lost 0 bases, J lost 3 bases, and 16 bases lay in between. The CDR3 protein is CARSLGTRGGPNQPQHF. In DNA, the CDR3 is TGTGCCAGAAGCTTGGGGACGCGGGGGGGGCCCAATCAGCCCCAGCATTTT.

The V and J genes are TRBV28 and TRBJ2-3; no clear D gene. The CDR3 has 16 residues. Trimming cost V 1 base and J 3 bases, with 14 bases left between them. In germline, CDR1 is MDHEN, CDR2 SYDVKM. CDR3 region: CASSLYPRGRTDTQYF. The CDR3 DNA reads as TGTGCCAGCAGTTTATATCCCCGCGGCAGAACAGATACGCAGTATTTT.

The V call is TRBV5-1, the J call TRBJ2-1, with TRBD1 matching 7 bases. The V gene end was trimmed by 2 bases and the J gene end by 0 bases; junction bases not matched to a gene: 8. This CDR3 has 17 residues. Per the germline V gene, CDR1 is SGHRS and CDR2 is YFSETQ. Here the CDR3 DNA reads TGCGCCAGCAGCTTATATTCGGGACAGAGCTCCTACAATGAGCAGTTCTTC. This codes for CASSLYSGQSSYNEQFF.

The chain combines TRBV29-1 with TRBJ2-7; D is unresolved. V was trimmed by 7 bases and J by 2 bases, leaving 15 bases between them. The CDR3 consists of 13 residues. CDR1 and CDR2 (germline): SQVTM, ANQGSEA. The CDR3 sequence: CSATLAYPYEQYF. CDR3 DNA sequence: TGCAGCGCCACTTTAGCCTACCCCTACGAGCAGTACTTC.